This entry is about one T cell receptor beta chain. The antigen is undetermined. The sample originates from a study of blood T cells in healthy people across ages. Overall study results and limits: There was no known CMV status for donors, so expanded clonotype changes were possibly confounded.

Next came a second PCR, run for about 7 to 12 cycles, which used a sample-barcoded 5' primer along with a J-beta primer mix. TCRdb independently ran MiXCR on the 5' RACE reads; one entry per CDR3 protein. The repertoire consists of under 1,000,000 distinct CDR3 sequences, with about 42% occurring once and the leading ten covering 15% to 20%. Sequencing was performed on blood. This TCR was sampled from a man older than 75 in good health.

The CDR3 sequence: CASSGASGRALRSYNEQFF. CDR3 nucleotides: TGTGCCAGCAGCGGGGCTAGCGGGAGGGCCCTGCGCTCCTACAATGAGCAGTTCTTC. This chain links TRBV7-9 with TRBJ2-1; TRBD2 matches 12 bases. Germline CDR1 reads SEHNR; CDR2 reads FQNEAQ (reference sequence). The CDR3 covers 19 residues. Germline trimming cut 5 bases from V and 0 bases from J; bases unmatched to any gene: 11.